This is a list of T cell receptor beta chains from one sample in a study of cytomegalovirus exposure and HLA in healthy donors. Libraries were prepared by immunoSEQ multiplex PCR; TCRdb keeps only in-frame clonotypes and omits some of them. This sample carries approximately 100,000 clones, approximately 76% of them seen once, and the ten largest clones take approximately 4%. Sequencing was done on a sample of PBMCs. The receptors originated from a man aged 35 to 55 in good health and CMV-seronegative. Each CDR3 is given with its conserved first and last residue.

v_gene,CDR3aa
TRBV11-3,CASSFAGANTGELFF
TRBV18,CASSPTATNEKLFF
TRBV4-1,CASSPLGGDREGANYGYTF
TRBV30,CAWSVDRGVDTQYF
TRBV6-5,CASSPREYTEAFF
TRBV5-1,CASRLDLAGGGYTEAFF
TRBV9,CASSGQLNEKLFF
TRBV7-7,CASSPTGLATIQETQYF
TRBV5-5,CASSLGGDRFMNTEAFF
TRBV30,CAWRETGASTDTQYF
TRBV10-3,CATSGTGARGEKLFF
TRBV4-2,CASRNWEGNTEAFF
TRBV6-6,CASSPRGELPNSPLHF
TRBV27,CASSLTVRQGRNQPQHF
TRBV19,CASSMVSGYNEQFF
TRBV28,CASSRNQPQHF
TRBV5-6,CASSFLPGQVDSPLHF
TRBV29-1,CSVEDRGPDYGYTF
TRBV28,CATGRGASGANVLTF
TRBV5-5,CASSRSGGRGMNTEAFF